These 16 T cell receptor beta chains share one sample of origin, sequenced in a study of T cell changes during pregnancy in multiple sclerosis. Measured with immunoSEQ multiplex PCR; TCRdb has only the in-frame clones, and not every one. The table has 55,000 to 70,000 clones, approximately 90% seen once; the top ten hold about 0.4%. The sequencing used CD4+ T cells from peripheral blood mononuclear cells, collected in the third trimester of pregnancy. The receptors stem from a female donor with multiple sclerosis, enrolled in a pregnancy study.

The rearrangement links TRBV29-1 to TRBJ2-2; possibly TRBD1 for D (6 bases). CDR1 is SQVTM, CDR2 ANQGSEA, per germline. The CDR3 covers 14 residues. V was cut by 5 bases and J by 1 base, with 11 bases left in between. The CDR3 loop reads CSVTGIMNTGELFF. The DNA for the CDR3 is TGCAGCGTTACAGGGATCATGAACACCGGGGAGCTGTTTTTT.

The chain recombines TRBV27 with TRBJ1-1; a weak D match, TRBD1 (6 bases). The CDR3 loop spans 14 amino acids. Germline values: CDR1 MNHEY, CDR2 SMNVEV (reference sequence). Trimming shortened V by 6 bases and J by 2 bases, and 13 bases separated the two germline ends. CDR3 DNA: TGTGCCAGCAGCAGAAACAGGGACAACACTGAAGCTTTCTTT. Its protein product is CASSRNRDNTEAFF.

The rearrangement joins TRBV7-9 to TRBJ2-5, with a tentative D call TRBD2 (6 bases). The CDR3 extends over 16 amino acids. CDR1 and CDR2 (germline): SEHNR, FQNEAQ (reference sequence). The V end lost 0 bases, the J end lost 2 bases, and 13 bases lay between the germline ends. In DNA, the CDR3 is TGTGCCAGCAGCTTAGCGTCGGACTACAGTCAAGAGACCCAGTACTTC. This sequence encodes CASSLASDYSQETQYF. Complete variable domain (other parts from reference TRBV7-9 and TRBJ2-5): DTGVSQNPRHKITKRGQNVTFRCDPISEHNRLYWYRQTLGQGPEFLTYFQNEAQLEKSRLLSDRFSAERPKGSFSTLEIQRTEQGDSAMYLCASSLASDYSQETQYFGPGTRLLVL.

This chain links TRBV2 with TRBJ2-7, with TRBD1 as a possible D gene (5 bases). The CDR3 contains 10 residues. The germline V gene encodes CDR1 SNHLY and CDR2 FYNNEI. V lost 2 bases to trimming and J lost 12 bases, with 8 bases between them. The CDR3 nucleotides are TGTGCCAGCAGTGAACAGGGCTCGTACTTC. It specifies CASSEQGSYF. Looking up the rest from reference TRBV2 and TRBJ2-7 gives the full variable domain: EPEVTQTPSHQVTQMGQEVILRCVPISNHLYFYWYRQILGQKVEFLVSFYNNEISEKSEIFDDQFSVERPDGSNFTLKIRSTKLEDSAMYFCASSEQGSYFGPGTRLTVT.

This chain joins TRBV7-2 and TRBJ2-5; weak D call: TRBD2 (6 bases). V was pared by 5 bases and J by 2 bases, with 15 bases between. Per germline, CDR1 SGHTA and CDR2 FQGNSA. The CDR3 runs 15 residues. The CDR3 protein is CASSLSSGRQETQYF. The CDR3 DNA sequence: TGTGCCAGCAGCCTATCGAGTGGGAGGCAAGAGACCCAGTACTTC.

The rearrangement links TRBV19 to TRBJ1-5, with 10 positions matching TRBD1. The V segment lost 7 bases and the J segment 2 bases; nucleotides outside the gene matches: 2. This CDR3 spans 14 amino acids. The germline V gene has CDR1 LNHDA and CDR2 SQIVND (reference sequence). The CDR3 sequence: CASTGTGGNQPQHF. The CDR3, as DNA: TGTGCCAGTACCGGGACAGGGGGCAATCAGCCCCAGCATTTT.

The table lists this clone with a count of one. The J gene is TRBJ2-7, the V gene TRBV7-9, with TRBD1 identical over 7 bases. V lost 5 bases, J lost 2 bases, and 6 bases stayed unmatched. The germline CDR1 and CDR2 sequences are SEHNR and FQNEAQ (reference sequence). The CDR3 contains 14 residues. The CDR3 loop is CASSLSGQTYEQYF. The DNA for the CDR3 is TGTGCCAGCAGCCTATCGGGACAGACCTACGAGCAGTACTTC. The complete variable domain, with remaining parts taken from reference TRBV7-9 and TRBJ2-7, reads DTGVSQNPRHKITKRGQNVTFRCDPISEHNRLYWYRQTLGQGPEFLTYFQNEAQLEKSRLLSDRFSAERPKGSFSTLEIQRTEQGDSAMYLCASSLSGQTYEQYFGPGTRLTVT.

The chain joins TRBV28 to TRBJ1-5, with D possibly TRBD1 on 6 matching bases. CDR3 length: 14 amino acids. Germline CDR1 is MDHEN and CDR2 is SYDVKM. Trimming took 4 bases from V and 6 from J, leaving 13 bases between them. CDR3 nucleotide sequence: TGTGCCAGCAGTTCCGGACAGAGTCTTCAGCCCCAGCATTTT. Translating it yields CASSSGQSLQPQHF.

This clone was recorded only once. The genes are TRBV4-2 and TRBJ2-7; no clear D gene. V was shortened by 4 bases and J by 3 bases, with 13 bases between the two germline ends. The germline CDR1 and CDR2 sequences are LGHNA and YNFKEQ. This CDR3 spans 14 amino acids. The CDR3 protein is CASSRPGVDYEQYF. The CDR3 bases are TGTGCCAGCAGCCGGCCCGGAGTCGACTACGAGCAGTACTTC.

The rearrangement uses TRBV18 and TRBJ2-1; 13 bases line up with TRBD2. V shed 2 bases and J 10 bases; nucleotides not matched to a gene: 11. The V gene's germline CDR1 is KGHSH and CDR2 LQKENI. This CDR3 has 17 amino acids. The CDR3: CASSPEISGTSGVEQFF. CDR3 DNA: TGTGCCAGCTCACCAGAAATATCCGGGACTAGCGGGGTCGAGCAGTTCTTC. The variable domain in full, completed from reference TRBV18 and TRBJ2-1, reads NAGVMQNPRHLVRRRGQEARLRCSPMKGHSHVYWYRQLPEEGLKFMVYLQKENIIDESGMPKERFSAEFPKEGPSILRIQQVVRGDSAAYFCASSPEISGTSGVEQFFGPGTRLTVL.

The chain has TRBV29-1 and TRBJ1-5; a possible D gene is TRBD1 (6 bases). In germline, CDR1 is SQVTM, CDR2 ANQGSEA. This CDR3 spans 15 amino acids. Trimming cost V 6 bases and J 4 bases, with 19 bases left between them. Here the CDR3 DNA reads TGCAGCGTAAACGGGGACCGGGACAAAAATCAGCCCCAGCATTTT. This gives the protein CSVNGDRDKNQPQHF.

The chain carries TRBV7-2 and TRBJ1-1, with 9 positions matching TRBD1. The J segment lost 5 bases and the V segment lost 3 bases, leaving 1 base of the junction unmatched. This CDR3 is built from 13 residues. Germline V gene lookup returns CDR1 SGHTA and CDR2 FQGNSA. The CDR3 DNA reads as TGTGCCAGCAGCTTCGGACAGGGGACTGAAGCTTTCTTT. Its translation is CASSFGQGTEAFF.

The J gene is TRBJ2-5, the V gene TRBV13, with D possibly being TRBD1 (5 bases). The CDR3 runs to 14 residues. V lost 0 bases to trimming and J lost 5 bases, with 10 bases between them. From germline, CDR1 is PRHDT and CDR2 FYEKMQ (reference sequence). For the CDR3, the DNA is TGTGCCAGCAGCTTAGGCGGGCACAGGGAGACCCAGTACTTC. Its protein is CASSLGGHRETQYF.

The chain carries TRBV5-1 and TRBJ2-3; weak D call: TRBD1 (7 bases). Germline V lookup: CDR1 SGHRS, CDR2 YFSETQ. Between the trimmed V and J ends, which lost 4 bases and 3 bases, there was a span of 24 bases. The CDR3 is 18 amino acids. As DNA, the CDR3 is TGCGCCAGCAGCCAGGGGGGTGGGTCCTACCAGGGTACAGATACGCAGTATTTT. Translated: CASSQGGGSYQGTDTQYF.

This clone was recorded a few times. The rearrangement links TRBV9 to TRBJ1-1, with unresolved D. V lost 1 base and J lost 1, with 5 bases in between. Per the germline V gene, CDR1 is SGDLS and CDR2 is YYNGEE. This CDR3 spans 13 amino acids. As DNA, the CDR3 is TGTGCCAGCAGCGTAATCTCGAACACTGAAGCTTTCTTT. Its translation: CASSVISNTEAFF.

The rearrangement uses TRBV12-5 and TRBJ1-2; D perhaps matches TRBD1 (6 bases). The CDR3 has 14 residues. Germline V gives CDR1 LGHNT, CDR2 FRNRAP. V was clipped by 0 bases and J by 8 bases, with 13 bases between them. The CDR3 protein is CASGLVRGGRGYTF. The CDR3 DNA is TGTGCTAGTGGTTTGGTACGGGGGGGCCGGGGCTACACCTTC.